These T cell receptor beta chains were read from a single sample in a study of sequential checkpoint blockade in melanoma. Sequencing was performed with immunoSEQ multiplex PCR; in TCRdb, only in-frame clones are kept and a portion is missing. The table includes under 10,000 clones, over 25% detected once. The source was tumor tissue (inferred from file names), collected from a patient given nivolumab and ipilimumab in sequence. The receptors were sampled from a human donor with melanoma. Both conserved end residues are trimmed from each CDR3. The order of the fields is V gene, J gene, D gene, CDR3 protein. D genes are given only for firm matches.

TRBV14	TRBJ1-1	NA	ASSQMMNTEAF
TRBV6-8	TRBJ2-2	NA	ASSVDRGELF
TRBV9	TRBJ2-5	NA	ASNGGFQETQY
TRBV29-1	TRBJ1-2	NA	SVAVANYGYT
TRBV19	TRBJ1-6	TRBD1	ASHRGNNSPLH
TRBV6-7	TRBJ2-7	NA	ASSNSGEQY
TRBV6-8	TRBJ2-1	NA	ASSATGTRPYNEQF
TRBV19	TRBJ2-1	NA	ASSAGQYNEQF
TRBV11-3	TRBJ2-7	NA	ASSPPGGRDEQY
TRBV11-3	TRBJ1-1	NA	ASSPLGGIGDEAF
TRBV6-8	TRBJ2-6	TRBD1	ASSRGQSTGANVLT
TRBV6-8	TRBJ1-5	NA	ASSPNRDQPQH
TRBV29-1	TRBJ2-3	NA	SVAARRDGTDTQY
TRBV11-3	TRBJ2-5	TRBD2	ASSFALASGRETQY
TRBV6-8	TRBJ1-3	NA	ASSYSSGRGGGNTIY
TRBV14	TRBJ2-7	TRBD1	ASSPQGQSAEQY
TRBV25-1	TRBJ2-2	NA	ASNRATGELF
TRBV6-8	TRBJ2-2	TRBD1	ASLRRQGTGELF
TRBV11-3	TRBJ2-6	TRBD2	ASSLPFGGGVSGANVLT
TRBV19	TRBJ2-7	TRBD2	ASSWEGRGSYEQY
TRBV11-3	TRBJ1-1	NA	ASSLVGADREAF
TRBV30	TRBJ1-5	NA	AWSPQGNQPQH
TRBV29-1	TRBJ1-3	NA	SVEDIGTGNTIY
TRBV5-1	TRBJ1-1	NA	ASSPWTVGTEAF
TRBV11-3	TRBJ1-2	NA	ASSLGGQGYGYT
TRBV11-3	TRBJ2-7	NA	ASSPGEGGYEQY
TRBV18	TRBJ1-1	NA	ASIPTGMRGSFTEAF
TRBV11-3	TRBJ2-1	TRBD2	ASSLLGGLDNEQF
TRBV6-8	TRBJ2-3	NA	ASSEYTDTQY
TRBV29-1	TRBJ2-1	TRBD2	SVGPSGRGTYNEQF
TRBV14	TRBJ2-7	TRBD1	ASSQEGTGGKN
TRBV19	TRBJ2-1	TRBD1	ASSTRRGQGSYNEQF
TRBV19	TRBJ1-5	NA	ASRQNRALLNQPQH
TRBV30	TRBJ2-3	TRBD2	ACNTAGAKDTQY
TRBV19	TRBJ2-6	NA	ASSSLAGEASGANVLT
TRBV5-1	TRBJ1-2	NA	ASSLDGVTGFGSYYGYT
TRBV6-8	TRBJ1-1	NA	ASREWFSPYEAF
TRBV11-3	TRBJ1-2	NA	ASSPGTGIFYGYT
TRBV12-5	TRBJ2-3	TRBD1	ATGQGATGTDTQY
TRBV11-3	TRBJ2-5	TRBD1	ASSPYTGGAETQY
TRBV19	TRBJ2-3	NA	ASSINRGTDTQY
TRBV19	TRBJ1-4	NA	ASSIKGGHRGLF
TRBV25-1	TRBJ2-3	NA	ASSETGVPDTQY
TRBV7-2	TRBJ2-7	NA	ASSLAGAYEQY
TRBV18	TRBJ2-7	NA	ASSPPNGNEQY
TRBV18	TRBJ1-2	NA	ASSPSGGTQNYGYT
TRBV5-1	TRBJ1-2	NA	ASSLTGNPNYGYT
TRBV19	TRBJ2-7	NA	ASSIGGSDEQY
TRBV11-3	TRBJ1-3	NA	ASSLNPAGTGNTIY
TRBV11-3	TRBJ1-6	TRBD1	ASSLNTQGAPRSPLH
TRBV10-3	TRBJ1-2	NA	AISESGPNYGYT
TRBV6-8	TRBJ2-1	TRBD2	ASSRLAGYNEQF
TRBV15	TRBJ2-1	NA	ATSRDPDLSYNEQF
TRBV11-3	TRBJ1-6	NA	ASSFDGGAFGSYNSPLH
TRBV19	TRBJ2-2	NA	ASSPPPTGSGELF
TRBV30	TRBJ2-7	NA	AWSPGGGSREQY
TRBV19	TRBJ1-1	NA	ASSIQWMNTEAF
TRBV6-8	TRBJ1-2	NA	ASSGQSFYGYT
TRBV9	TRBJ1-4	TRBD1	ASSVGSPGTVNEKLF